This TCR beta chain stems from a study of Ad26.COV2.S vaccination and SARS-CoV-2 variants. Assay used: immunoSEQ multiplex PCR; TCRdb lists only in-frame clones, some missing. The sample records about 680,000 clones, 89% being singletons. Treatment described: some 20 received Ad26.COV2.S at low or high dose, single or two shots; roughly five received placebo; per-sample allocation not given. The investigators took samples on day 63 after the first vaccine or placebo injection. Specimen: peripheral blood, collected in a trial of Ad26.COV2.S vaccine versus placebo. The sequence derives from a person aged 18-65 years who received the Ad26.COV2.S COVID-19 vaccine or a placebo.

The CDR3 region is CASSLGGGSNSPLHF. CDR3 DNA: TGTGCCAGCAGCTTAGGAGGCGGGAGCAATTCACCCCTCCACTTT. The chain employs TRBV7-9 and TRBJ1-6, with D hard to call. There are 15 residues in the CDR3. Trimming shortened V by 1 base and J by 7 bases, and 11 bases separated the two germline ends. Per germline, CDR1 SEHNR and CDR2 FQNEAQ (reference sequence).